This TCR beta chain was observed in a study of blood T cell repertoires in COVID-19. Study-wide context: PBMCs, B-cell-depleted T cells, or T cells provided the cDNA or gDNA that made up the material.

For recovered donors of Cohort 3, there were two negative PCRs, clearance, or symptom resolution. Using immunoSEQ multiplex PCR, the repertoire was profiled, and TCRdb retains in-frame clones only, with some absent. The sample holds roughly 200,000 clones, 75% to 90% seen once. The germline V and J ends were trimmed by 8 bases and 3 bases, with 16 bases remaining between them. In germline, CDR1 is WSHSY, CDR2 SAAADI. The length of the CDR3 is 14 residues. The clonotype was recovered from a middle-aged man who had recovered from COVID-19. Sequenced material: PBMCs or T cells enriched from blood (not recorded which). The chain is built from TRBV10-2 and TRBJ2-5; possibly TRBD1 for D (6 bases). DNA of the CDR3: TGCGCCAGCTTGAACTATGGGGGCGAAGAGACCCAGTACTTC. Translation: CASLNYGGEETQYF.